This T cell receptor beta chain was captured in a study of blood T cells in healthy people across ages. Using a J-beta primer mix together with a sample-barcoded 5' primer, a second PCR was run for roughly 6 to 11 cycles. TCRdb used MiXCR to reprocess the 5' RACE reads, holding one entry per CDR3 protein. This table has hundreds of thousands of distinct CDR3 sequences, 22% appearing once. The CDR3 is 16 amino acids. Germline CDR1 DFQATT, CDR2 SNEGSKA (reference sequence). Between the trimmed V and J ends, which lost 1 base and 0 bases, there was a span of 15 bases. The clonotype was recovered from a man aged 65-85 years in good health. Sequencing was performed on blood. This chain joins TRBV20-1 and TRBJ1-2; unclear D gene. The CDR3 region is CSARAATGRSNYGYTF. For the CDR3, the DNA is TGCAGTGCTAGAGCCGCAACCGGTAGATCTAACTATGGCTACACCTTC.